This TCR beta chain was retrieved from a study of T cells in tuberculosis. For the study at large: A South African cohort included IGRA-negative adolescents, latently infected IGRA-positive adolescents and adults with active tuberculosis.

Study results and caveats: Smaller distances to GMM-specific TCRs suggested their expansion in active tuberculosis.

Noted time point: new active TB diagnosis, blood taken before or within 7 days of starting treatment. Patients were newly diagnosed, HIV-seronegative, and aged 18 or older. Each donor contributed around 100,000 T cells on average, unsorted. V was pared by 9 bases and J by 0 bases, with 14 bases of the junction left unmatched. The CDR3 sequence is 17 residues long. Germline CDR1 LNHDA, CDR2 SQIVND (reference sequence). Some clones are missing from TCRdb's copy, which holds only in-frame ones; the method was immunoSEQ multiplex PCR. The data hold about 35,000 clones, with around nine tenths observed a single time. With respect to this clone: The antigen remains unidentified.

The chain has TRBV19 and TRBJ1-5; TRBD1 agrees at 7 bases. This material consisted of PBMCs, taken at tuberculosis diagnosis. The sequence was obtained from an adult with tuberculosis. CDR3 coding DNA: TGTGCCAGCCCAACCCGGGACAGCAAGACTAGCAATCAGCCCCAGCATTTT. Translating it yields CASPTRDSKTSNQPQHF.